This TCR beta chain was obtained from a study of blood T cell repertoires in COVID-19. Study context: T cells, B-cell-depleted T cells, or PBMCs provided the cDNA or gDNA that served as material.

V was cut by 1 base and J by 4 bases, with 10 bases left in between. The CDR3 loop spans 15 amino acids. Germline V gene lookup returns CDR1 SEHNR and CDR2 FQNEAQ (reference sequence). The table came from immunoSEQ multiplex PCR; TCRdb's copy has only in-frame clones and leaves some out. This sample has about 170,000 clones, with 80% to 90% found just once. Sequenced input: peripheral blood. The chain has TRBV7-9 and TRBJ1-4; D unclear. The source is a middle-aged man who had recovered from COVID-19. CDR3 nucleotide sequence: TGTGCCAGCAGCTTAGACGGGATTTATAATGAAAAACTGTTTTTT. It is translated as CASSLDGIYNEKLFF.